The sequence of this TCR beta chain was determined in a study of blood T cell repertoires in COVID-19. Only in-frame clones appear in the TCRdb table, and some are missing; sequencing was by immunoSEQ multiplex PCR. The data contain around 150,000 clones, just over 85% of them singletons. The CDR3 loop spans 15 amino acids. CDR1 SGHTA and CDR2 FQGTGA come from the germline V gene. With 5 bases removed from V and 3 bases from J, the gap between germline ends came to 16 bases. The sequencing input was peripheral blood. The genes are TRBV7-3 and TRBJ2-5; TRBD2 is a possible D gene (6 bases). The sequence came from a man between 65 and 79 years old with acute or convalescent COVID-19. The CDR3, as DNA: TGTGCCAGCAGCCCGGGGACTCACTCCAAAGAGACCCAGTACTTC. This translates into CASSPGTHSKETQYF.